One sample yielded the 27 T cell receptor beta chains listed below, sequenced in a study of tumor-infiltrating lymphocytes in primary liver carcinoma. A primer in the constant region served to generate TCR beta cDNA from roughly 450 ng of total RNA. Slightly modified ARM-PCR with three nested multiplex PCR rounds yielded TCR beta libraries. The first two PCR rounds, around 11 cycles each, used TRBV1-TRBV30 forward primers and a C-beta reverse primer. TCRdb used MiXCR to reprocess the multiplex PCR reads, holding one entry per CDR3 protein. The sample consists of around 88,000 distinct CDR3 sequences, about 73% of them appearing once. Both RNA and DNA were isolated together from roughly 20-30 mg of bulk tissue that had not been sorted. Sequenced input: tumor-adjacent normal liver tissue. These receptors all come from a man aged 35-49 years with primary liver carcinoma and hepatitis B virus infection.

V usage is TRBV27 and J usage is TRBJ2-1; D is unresolved. Germline lookup yields CDR1 MNHEY and CDR2 SMNVEV (reference sequence). V was trimmed by 4 bases and J by 0 bases, leaving 16 bases between them. This CDR3 has 17 amino acids. The CDR3 DNA reads as TGTGCCAGCAGTTCCAGTCGCTATTCGAGCTCCTACAATGAGCAGTTCTTC. Encoded protein: CASSSSRYSSSYNEQFF.

The chain carries TRBV29-1 and TRBJ2-1; no clear D gene. The germline V gene encodes CDR1 SQVTM and CDR2 ANQGSEA. The ends were cut back, 4 bases at V and 12 bases at J, with 16 bases in the middle. CDR3 length: 12 residues. This CDR3 is CSVGLSRSGQFF. The CDR3 DNA reads TGCAGCGTTGGGTTGAGCCGAAGTGGGCAGTTCTTC.

This clonotype occurred once. Because the CDR3 is missing its conserved closing phenylalanine or tryptophan, this is likely a read error. V and J are TRBV11-2 and TRBJ2-5, with D possibly matching TRBD2 (5 bases). The CDR3 extends over 16 amino acids. CDR1 is SGHAT, CDR2 FQNNGV, per germline. CDR3 coding DNA: TGTGCCAGCAGCTTAGATAAAGGATCTCTATGGGAGATCCAGTACTTG. Translated: CASSLDKGSLWEIQYL.

About this clonotype itself: An end of the junction differs from the germline gene, which may be a read error. The rearrangement links TRBV12-3 or TRBV12-4 to TRBJ2-1, with TRBD2 identical over 10 bases. This CDR3 has 14 amino acids. Here the CDR3 reads CASSKLAGLNEQVF. DNA for the CDR3: TGTGCCAGCAGTAAACTAGCGGGGCTCAATGAGCAGGTCTTC.

As concerns this clonotype: No conserved phenylalanine or tryptophan ends this CDR3, so it is likely a read error. The chain has TRBV11-1 and TRBJ2-5, with D perhaps TRBD2 (5 bases). Per germline, CDR1 SGHAT and CDR2 FQDESV (reference sequence). CDR3 size: 19 residues. CDR3 in DNA: TGTGCCAGCAGCCCGCCCCCGGAGGTCAGCAAGGACTTCCAAGATACCCAGTACCTC. Amino acid sequence: CASSPPPEVSKDFQDTQYL.

The chain uses TRBV11-2 and TRBJ1-1; D is perhaps TRBD1 (6 bases). V was shortened by 4 bases and J by 3 bases, with 24 bases between the two germline ends. Per germline, CDR1 SGHAT and CDR2 FQNNGV. The CDR3 is 18 amino acids. The CDR3 reads CASSSPPGSVRGDTEAFF. As DNA, the CDR3 is TGTGCCAGCAGCTCACCCCCCGGATCCGTGAGGGGGGACACTGAAGCTTTCTTT.

The chain joins TRBV14 to TRBJ1-2, with 7 bases matching TRBD1. Germline loops: CDR1 SGHDN, CDR2 FVKESK. CDR3 size: 17 residues. Losses at the gene ends were 1 base for V and 4 bases for J; bases not matched to a gene: 12. The CDR3 region is CASSQAGALGQLYGYTF. DNA for the CDR3: TGTGCCAGCAGCCAAGCGGGGGCTCTGGGACAGCTCTATGGCTACACCTTC.

About this clonotype itself: At one end, the junction sequence differs from germline, possibly due to a read error. This sequence joins TRBV6-2 or TRBV6-3 and TRBJ2-6; 7 bases map to TRBD1. The germline V gene encodes CDR1 MNHEY and CDR2 SVGEGT. This CDR3 has 16 residues. The CDR3: CASKSGTASGANVLTF. In DNA form, the CDR3 reads TGTGCTAGCAAATCCGGGACAGCCTCTGGGGCCAACGTCCTGACTTTC.

Turning to this clonotype: The conserved phenylalanine or tryptophan normally closing the CDR3 is absent here, so this likely arose from a read error. The DNA is omitted, as the CDR3 cannot be located on it reliably, and the CDR3 follows TCRdb's listing. The V and J genes are TRBV29-1 and TRBJ2-7; the D call of TRBD2 is as the table states it, not checked on the DNA. Including both end residues, the CDR3 is 14 amino acids long. From germline, CDR1 is SQVTM and CDR2 ANQGSEA. CDR3 region: CSVEVASGSYEQYI.

Comment on this clonotype: Sequence at one end of the junction differs from germline and may be a read error. The rearrangement joins TRBV6-1 to TRBJ2-4, with 8 bases lining up with TRBD1. From germline, CDR1 is MNHNS and CDR2 SASEGT. The CDR3 spans 14 residues. The CDR3 DNA reads TGTGCCAGCACTCTCTGGACAGGGCTAGACATTCTGTACTTC. It encodes CASTLWTGLDILYF.

The chain joins TRBV11-2 to TRBJ2-3, with 11 bases matching TRBD2. CDR3 length: 15 residues. Germline V gene data show CDR1 as SGHAT and CDR2 as FQNNGV. CDR3 DNA sequence: TGTGTCTGCGGCCTACTAGCGGGAGACGGCGATACGCAGTATTTT. Its translation: CVCGLLAGDGDTQYF.

This clonotype was seen repeatedly, ten times or more. The J gene is TRBJ1-2, the V gene TRBV30; D perhaps matches TRBD1 (6 bases). Trimming cost V 1 base and J 5 bases, with 17 bases left between them. The CDR3 spans 15 residues. Germline V CDR1 and CDR2: GTSNPN, SVGIG (reference sequence). The CDR3 DNA follows: TGTGCCTGGAGTGGGGGAGACAGGAACGTATATGGCTACACCTTC. Its translation: CAWSGGDRNVYGYTF.

This clonotype occurred many times. The chain links TRBV13 to TRBJ2-1; 7 bases fit TRBD1. V was clipped by 5 bases and J by 9 bases; unmatched bases: 7. Germline V CDR1 and CDR2: PRHDT, FYEKMQ (reference sequence). This CDR3 comprises 13 residues. In DNA, the CDR3 is TGTGCCAGCAGCAGCCAGGGGGTAGGTGAGCAGTTCTTC. Its translation: CASSSQGVGEQFF.

About this clonotype itself: It may be a read error: a sequence one base away is much more abundant. V usage is TRBV6-1 and J usage is TRBJ2-4; TRBD1 aligns across 12 bases. The germline V gene has CDR1 MNHNS and CDR2 SASEGT. The CDR3 is 15 amino acids. The junction had 3 bases not matched to a gene; V was cut back by 1 base and J by 8 bases. CDR3 in DNA: TGTGCCAGCAGTGAAGTGGGACAGGGGGCTGACATTCAGTACTTC. It yields the protein CASSEVGQGADIQYF.

On this clonotype: At one of its ends the junction is not consistent with the germline gene, which may arise from a read error. This chain links TRBV4-2 with TRBJ2-2; 10 nucleotides agree with TRBD1. Germline V gene sequence: CDR1 LGHNA, CDR2 YNFKEQ. The CDR3 extends over 15 amino acids. This chain's CDR3 is CASSQGRQGARELFF. The CDR3 DNA reads TGTGCAAGCAGCCAAGGGCGACAGGGGGCGCGTGAGCTGTTTTTT.

Concerning this clonotype itself: This clone may be a read error of a much larger clone one base away. The chain joins TRBV29-1 to TRBJ2-2; TRBD2 might be the D (5 bases). The CDR3 contains 14 residues. In germline, CDR1 is SQVTM, CDR2 ANQGSEA. Here the CDR3 reads CGVGEGANTGELFF. The CDR3 DNA is TGCGGCGTTGGTGAGGGAGCGAACACCGGGGAGCTGTTTTTT.

V usage is TRBV7-9 and J usage is TRBJ2-3, with unresolved D. There are 13 residues in the CDR3. Germline CDR1 reads SEHNR; CDR2 reads FQNEAQ (reference sequence). Between the trimmed V and J ends, which lost 3 bases and 5 bases, there was a span of 9 bases. CDR3 sequence: CASSFGVKDTQYF. Here the CDR3 DNA reads TGTGCCAGCAGCTTTGGGGTCAAAGATACGCAGTATTTT. Looking up the rest from reference TRBV7-9 and TRBJ2-3 gives the full variable domain: DTGVSQNPRHKITKRGQNVTFRCDPISEHNRLYWYRQTLGQGPEFLTYFQNEAQLEKSRLLSDRFSAERPKGSFSTLEIQRTEQGDSAMYLCASSFGVKDTQYFGPGTRLTVL.

The chain joins TRBV20-1 to TRBJ1-6; D is perhaps TRBD1 (6 bases). Germline loops: CDR1 DFQATT, CDR2 SNEGSKA (reference sequence). This CDR3 has 13 amino acids. Trimming cost V 5 bases and J 8 bases, with 13 bases left between them. CDR3 protein: CSAGRDIYSPLHF. CDR3 DNA: TGCAGTGCTGGTCGGGACATTTATTCACCCCTCCACTTT.

With respect to this clonotype: Since no conserved phenylalanine or tryptophan closes the CDR3, a read error is the likely cause. This chain links TRBV11-2 with TRBJ2-7, with 7 bases identical to TRBD2. The V segment lost 1 base and the J segment 6 bases; nucleotides outside the gene matches: 9. Germline loops: CDR1 SGHAT, CDR2 FQNNGV. The CDR3 extends over 15 amino acids. The CDR3 reads CASSLARGRDIEQYH. DNA of the CDR3: TGTGCCAGCAGCTTAGCTCGGGGGAGGGATATCGAGCAGTACCAC.

This chain links TRBV24-1 with TRBJ2-3; 10 nucleotides match TRBD2. The CDR3 is 16 amino acids. The junction had 7 bases not matched to a gene; V was cut back by 5 bases and J by 3 bases. CDR1 is KGHDR, CDR2 SFDVKD, per germline. This chain's CDR3 is CATSGLAGATTDTQYF. As DNA, the CDR3 is TGTGCCACCAGTGGTCTAGCGGGAGCGACGACAGATACGCAGTATTTT.

This clonotype has at least ten counts. The chain couples TRBV29-1 to TRBJ2-3; D is unclear. V shed 7 bases and J shed 1 base, with 12 bases lying between them. The CDR3 length is 13 residues. Germline values: CDR1 SQVTM, CDR2 ANQGSEA. The CDR3 loop reads CSGARDGTDTQYF. CDR3 in DNA: TGCAGCGGGGCTCGAGATGGCACAGATACGCAGTATTTT.

As concerns this clonotype: A read error is possible here, since a much larger clone lies one base away. The V call is TRBV10-3, the J call TRBJ2-6; D is possibly TRBD1 or TRBD2 (5 bases each). The length of the CDR3 is 17 residues. From germline, CDR1 is ENHRY and CDR2 SYGVKD. CDR3 sequence (DNA): TGTGCCATCAGTGAGTCGAGGGGCACCGCTGGGGCCAACGTCATGACTTTC. It codes for CAISESRGTAGANVMTF.

This clonotype was picked up many times. The chain couples TRBV5-6 to TRBJ1-5; no firm D call. V was cut by 2 bases and J by 0 bases, with 9 bases left in between. CDR1 is SGHDT and CDR2 is YYEEEE in the germline V gene. This CDR3 contains 15 residues. The CDR3 here is CASSFWPDSNQPQHF. The CDR3 nucleotides read TGTGCCAGCAGCTTCTGGCCAGATAGCAATCAGCCCCAGCATTTT.

This clonotype appeared once. A much bigger clone sits one base away, suggesting this may be a read error. The chain is built from TRBV12-3 or TRBV12-4 and TRBJ2-2; perhaps TRBD1 as D (6 bases). Trimming shortened V by 6 bases and J by 8 bases, and 19 bases separated the two germline ends. The CDR3 totals 15 residues. The CDR3 sequence is CASRWGPVGQGELFF. CDR3 DNA sequence: TGTGCCAGCAGATGGGGGCCGGTGGGTCAAGGGGAGCTGTTTTTT.

The chain couples TRBV20-1 to TRBJ1-6, with D perhaps TRBD1 (5 bases). Germline V lookup: CDR1 DFQATT, CDR2 SNEGSKA (reference sequence). Trimming removed 2 bases from V and 3 bases from J, with 14 bases in between. This CDR3 region has 16 residues. This chain's CDR3 is CSARRVGADYNSPLHF. The CDR3 DNA follows: TGCAGTGCTAGAAGGGTCGGGGCAGACTATAATTCACCCCTCCACTTT.

As for this clonotype: With a much larger clone just one base away, this may be a read error. This chain connects TRBV10-3 to TRBJ2-7, with 13 positions matching TRBD2. The CDR3 consists of 15 residues. Trimming removed 7 bases from V and 5 bases from J; junction bases left unmatched: 8. Germline V gives CDR1 ENHRY, CDR2 SYGVKD. DNA for the CDR3: TGTGCCATCACTCAACTAGCGGGAGGGCAGGACGAGCAGTACTTC. Translation gives CAITQLAGGQDEQYF.

As to this clonotype: Since the CDR3 does not end with the conserved phenylalanine or tryptophan, this likely comes from a read error. The limits of the CDR3 on the DNA are not certain, so only TCRdb's listed CDR3 is given. V and J are TRBV11-2 and TRBJ2-7. Germline values: CDR1 SGHAT, CDR2 FQNNGV. A total of 14 residues make up the CDR3, ends included. The CDR3 protein is CASSLSRWDNEQYS.